Each of the 5 T cell receptor beta chains below was sequenced from the same sample in a study of blood T cell repertoires in COVID-19. The data were produced by immunoSEQ multiplex PCR, yet TCRdb's version contains in-frame clones alone and is incomplete. Among some 300,000 clones listed, about 91% were seen once. Sequencing used peripheral blood. These receptors originate from a woman younger than 45 who had recovered from COVID-19.

The rearrangement links TRBV20-1 to TRBJ2-5; 8 bases align to TRBD2. Trimming took 6 bases from V and 14 from J; bases not matched to a gene: 11. This CDR3 has 11 residues. The germline V gene encodes CDR1 DFQATT and CDR2 SNEGSKA (reference sequence). The CDR3 DNA reads as TGCAGTGCCCCGGCGAGCGGGGGATTTTACTTC. It encodes CSAPASGGFYF.

This rearrangement joins TRBV9 to TRBJ2-2, with a possible D match to TRBD2 (6 bases). In germline, CDR1 is SGDLS, CDR2 YYNGEE. The CDR3 runs 16 residues. Trimming removed 0 bases from V and 6 bases from J, with 15 bases in between. As DNA, the CDR3 is TGTGCCAGCAGCGTAGGGGGTAGCGGCTATGCCGGGGAGCTGTTTTTT. Protein product: CASSVGGSGYAGELFF. The full variable domain, in which reference TRBV9 and TRBJ2-2 provide the parts outside the CDR3, is DSGVTQTPKHLITATGQRVTLRCSPRSGDLSVYWYQQSLDQGLQFLIQYYNGEERAKGNILERFSAQQFPDLHSELNLSSLELGDSALYFCASSVGGSGYAGELFFGEGSRLTVL.

The chain uses TRBV30 and TRBJ1-4; TRBD1 might be the D (5 bases). V shed 0 bases and J shed 8 bases, with 16 bases lying between them. Germline V gene lookup returns CDR1 GTSNPN and CDR2 SVGIG (reference sequence). CDR3 length equals 15 residues. The CDR3 reads CAWSVSGRVGEKLFF. In DNA form, the CDR3 reads TGTGCCTGGAGTGTATCGGGCAGGGTAGGAGAAAAACTGTTTTTT. Full variable domain (rest looked up from reference TRBV30 and TRBJ1-4): SQTIHQWPATLVQPVGSPLSLECTVEGTSNPNLYWYRQAAGRGLQLLFYSVGIGQISSEVPQNLSASRPQDRQFILSSKKLLLSDSGFYLCAWSVSGRVGEKLFFGSGTQLSVL.

The gene calls are TRBV27 and TRBJ1-5; D remains unclear. The V gene's germline CDR1 is MNHEY and CDR2 SMNVEV (reference sequence). This CDR3 contains 13 residues. Trimming stripped 4 bases from V and 3 bases from J, with 7 bases between. The CDR3 region has the DNA TGTGCCAGCAGTTCGGGAGTCAATCAGCCCCAGCATTTT. Translated, it gives CASSSGVNQPQHF.

The DNA for the CDR3 is TGTGCCACCAGTGAACCTGGGACAAGGGGAGTCTATGGCTACACCTTC. Translating gives CATSEPGTRGVYGYTF. This rearrangement joins TRBV24-1 to TRBJ1-2, with D possibly matching TRBD1 (6 bases). Germline values: CDR1 KGHDR, CDR2 SFDVKD. CDR3 length equals 16 residues. V was cut by 4 bases and J by 4 bases, with 18 bases left in between.